Sequencing of this TCR beta chain was carried out in a study of OX40 agonist ivuxolimab in advanced cancers. Study in general: Prior anti-PD-1, anti-PD-L1 or anti-CTLA-4 therapy did not bar entry, and 30% to 40% had some.

V lost 0 bases to trimming and J lost 7 bases, with 26 bases between them. The CDR3 contains 19 residues. Germline V CDR1 and CDR2: LGHNA, YNFKEQ. On this clone: Its antigen is as yet unknown.

Anyone with autoimmune disease history or systemic immunosuppression was excluded. Peripheral blood came from all dose cohorts at three timepoints. General study points: There was clonal expansion of CD4+ and CD8+ blood T cells by week 6 at 0.1 to 3.0 mg/kg.

Clones were sequenced by immunoSEQ multiplex PCR, and TCRdb holds only the in-frame ones, with some missing. This sample yields tens of thousands of clones, of which roughly 80% are seen a single time; roughly 1.9% belongs to the top ten. The clonotype originates from an adult with an advanced solid tumor such as melanoma, head and neck, liver or kidney cancer. V gene TRBV4-2 combines with J gene TRBJ2-3; D is perhaps TRBD2 (6 bases). The starting material was CD4+ or CD8+ T cells sorted from blood, obtained in a trial of the OX40 agonist ivuxolimab. The CDR3 region is CASSQDWIPVAGMRHTQYF. For the CDR3, the DNA is TGTGCCAGCAGCCAAGATTGGATTCCGGTTGCGGGAATGCGGCATACGCAGTATTTT.